The 32 T cell receptor beta chains listed next were all sequenced from one sample in a study of blood T cell repertoires in COVID-19. Sequencing was performed with immunoSEQ multiplex PCR; in TCRdb, only in-frame clones are kept and a portion is missing. The sample carries around 100,000 clones, roughly nine tenths recorded once. The specimen sequenced was peripheral blood. These receptors were obtained from a woman older than 75 in a cohort sampled during active COVID-19.

The chain employs TRBV19 and TRBJ2-7; weak D call: TRBD2 (5 bases). Germline V gives CDR1 LNHDA, CDR2 SQIVND (reference sequence). Deletions cut 9 bases from V and 3 bases from J, with 6 bases between. CDR3 length: 10 amino acids. The CDR3 sequence: CASGNYEQYF. CDR3 DNA sequence: TGTGCCAGCGGGAACTACGAGCAGTACTTC.

The rearrangement joins TRBV21-1 to TRBJ1-4. TRBV21-1 is classified as a pseudogene. This CDR3 is 13 amino acids long. The CDR3: CASYVLPEEKLFF. CDR3 nucleotide sequence: TGTGCCAGCTATGTGCTACCCGAGGAAAAACTGTTTTTT.

This clone appeared once. The chain recombines TRBV5-1 with TRBJ2-7, with D possibly matching TRBD1 (6 bases). Germline V gene data show CDR1 as SGHRS and CDR2 as YFSETQ. Trimming stripped 3 bases from V and 3 bases from J, with 13 bases between. The CDR3 has 14 amino acids. In DNA form, the CDR3 reads TGCGCCAGCAGCTCACAGGACAGAGTCTACGAGCAGTACTTC. Protein: CASSSQDRVYEQYF.

This clone appeared once. The chain recombines TRBV5-1 with TRBJ2-2, with 12 bases identical to TRBD2. The CDR3 consists of 17 residues. Trimming took 1 base from V and 0 from J; bases not matched to a gene: 1. Germline CDR1 is SGHRS and CDR2 is YFSETQ. The CDR3 nucleotides read TGCGCCAGCAGCTTGACTAGCGGGGGGCCGAACACCGGGGAGCTGTTTTTT. Amino acid sequence: CASSLTSGGPNTGELFF.

The chain uses TRBV28 and TRBJ2-3; 12 bases align to TRBD1. The CDR3 is made up of 22 amino acids. V shed 4 bases, J shed 3 bases, and the junction held 23 bases outside the gene matches. Germline lookup yields CDR1 MDHEN and CDR2 SYDVKM. The CDR3: CASSSYRGTGGVSGKRTDTQYF. The DNA of the CDR3 is TGTGCCAGCAGTTCCTACCGCGGGACAGGGGGCGTGAGCGGGAAGAGGACAGATACGCAGTATTTT. The full variable domain, in which reference TRBV28 and TRBJ2-3 provide the parts outside the CDR3, is DVKVTQSSRYLVKRTGEKVFLECVQDMDHENMFWYRQDPGLGLRLIYFSYDVKMKEKGDIPEGYSVSREKKERFSLILESASTNQTSMYLCASSSYRGTGGVSGKRTDTQYFGPGTRLTVL.

CDR3 sequence: CASSIDGASGHNSYEQYF. The CDR3 nucleotides are TGTGCCAGTAGTATAGACGGGGCTAGCGGGCATAACTCCTACGAGCAGTACTTC. J is TRBJ2-7 and V is TRBV19; 8 bases are shared with TRBD2. Germline CDR1 and CDR2: LNHDA and SQIVND (reference sequence). Trimming took 0 bases from V and 0 from J; bases not matched to a gene: 10. The CDR3 is 18 amino acids.

The chain uses TRBV5-1 and TRBJ2-1; 8 bases line up with TRBD1. The germline CDR1 and CDR2 sequences are SGHRS and YFSETQ. V lost 0 bases, J lost 8 bases, and 4 bases stayed unmatched. CDR3 length equals 14 residues. CDR3 DNA sequence: TGCGCCAGCAGCTTGGGACAGGGGAGCGATGAGCAGTTCTTC. This sequence encodes CASSLGQGSDEQFF. Drawing the rest from reference TRBV5-1 and TRBJ2-1, the complete variable domain is KAGVTQTPRYLIKTRGQQVTLSCSPISGHRSVSWYQQTPGQGLQFLFEYFSETQRNKGNFPGRFSGRQFSNSRSEMNVSTLELGDSALYLCASSLGQGSDEQFFGPGTRLTVL.

This sequence joins TRBV6-6 and TRBJ1-1, with a possible D match to TRBD1 (6 bases). V lost 6 bases and J lost 4, with 9 bases in between. This CDR3 is built from 12 residues. CDR1 and CDR2 from the germline V gene are MNHNY and SVGAGI (reference sequence). The CDR3 loop reads CASRGGATEAFF. The CDR3 DNA reads TGTGCCAGCAGGGGGGGGGCCACTGAAGCTTTCTTT.

This clone has a single count. The chain couples TRBV5-1 to TRBJ2-1; possible D gene TRBD1, 6 bases. Trimming stripped 3 bases from V and 10 bases from J, with 17 bases between. The CDR3 is 14 amino acids. From germline, CDR1 is SGHRS and CDR2 YFSETQ. CDR3 sequence reads: CASSSLRDRIEQFF. CDR3 bases: TGCGCCAGCAGCTCCCTCAGAGACAGGATCGAGCAGTTCTTC.

The rearrangement links TRBV10-3 to TRBJ2-7; 9 positions match TRBD1. The CDR3 covers 15 residues. Germline V gene sequence: CDR1 ENHRY, CDR2 SYGVKD. With 6 bases clipped from V and 1 base from J, the junction kept 7 bases outside the gene matches. The CDR3 coding sequence is TGTGCCATCAGGGGGACCGGGACAGGGTCCTACGAGCAGTACTTC. Translation: CAIRGTGTGSYEQYF.

The V gene is TRBV6-2 or TRBV6-3, the J gene TRBJ1-1, with D tentatively TRBD1 (5 bases). The CDR3 extends over 14 amino acids. Trimming took off 6 bases at V and 1 base at J, with 12 bases between the two ends. Germline values: CDR1 MNHEY, CDR2 SVGEGT. The CDR3 nucleotides read TGTGCCAGCAGCCGTTTGACAGCGAACACTGAAGCTTTCTTT. This sequence encodes CASSRLTANTEAFF.

This chain uses TRBV19 with TRBJ2-3, with 7 bases aligning to TRBD1. This CDR3 comprises 15 residues. From germline, CDR1 is LNHDA and CDR2 SQIVND (reference sequence). J was trimmed by 1 base and V by 7 bases; bases with no gene match: 8. The CDR3 protein is CASTLTGPGTDTQYF. The DNA of the CDR3 is TGTGCCAGTACCCTGACAGGGCCCGGCACAGATACGCAGTATTTT. The full variable domain, its missing parts supplied by reference TRBV19 and TRBJ2-3, is DGGITQSPKYLFRKEGQNVTLSCEQNLNHDAMYWYRQDPGQGLRLIYYSQIVNDFQKGDIAEGYSVSREKKESFPLTVTSAQKNPTAFYLCASTLTGPGTDTQYFGPGTRLTVL.

The chain employs TRBV29-1 and TRBJ1-2; 9 bases agree with TRBD1. The CDR3 consists of 15 residues. The germline V gene encodes CDR1 SQVTM and CDR2 ANQGSEA. With 4 bases clipped from V and 4 bases from J, the junction kept 10 bases outside the gene matches. DNA of the CDR3: TGCAGCGTTGGAGAAGGGACAGGGATATCCTATGGCTACACCTTC. This gives the protein CSVGEGTGISYGYTF. The full variable domain, with the rest looked up from reference TRBV29-1 and TRBJ1-2, is SAVISQKPSRDICQRGTSLTIQCQVDSQVTMMFWYRQQPGQSLTLIATANQGSEATYESGFVIDKFPISRPNLTFSTLTVSNMSPEDSSIYLCSVGEGTGISYGYTFGSGTRLTVV.

This clone has just one count. This chain links TRBV3-1 (or the pseudogene TRBV3-2) with TRBJ2-1; 9 positions match TRBD1. This CDR3 region has 14 residues. The V segment lost 4 bases and the J segment 3 bases; nucleotides outside the gene matches: 1. Germline V lookup: CDR1 LGHDT, CDR2 YNNKEL (reference sequence). The CDR3 DNA sequence: TGTGCCAGCAGCCGGACAGGGGACTACAATGAGCAGTTCTTC. Translation gives CASSRTGDYNEQFF.

The J gene is TRBJ2-3, the V gene TRBV12-3 or TRBV12-4; D possibly corresponds to TRBD1 (6 bases). The CDR3 spans 12 residues. V gave up 6 bases and J gave up 8 bases, with 12 bases separating them. CDR3 loop: CASSRGGITQYF. The CDR3 bases are TGTGCCAGCAGCCGAGGGGGTATTACGCAGTATTTT.

In this sample, this clone turned up a few times. J is TRBJ2-3 and V is TRBV5-1; a weak D match, TRBD1 (6 bases). Trimming left V 0 bases short and J 1 base short, with 9 bases between. The germline CDR1 and CDR2 sequences are SGHRS and YFSETQ. The CDR3 length is 15 residues. The CDR3 DNA sequence: TGCGCCAGCAGCTTGGACTCAGGGGGCACAGATACGCAGTATTTT. It codes for CASSLDSGGTDTQYF. Using reference TRBV5-1 and TRBJ2-3 for the parts outside the CDR3, the full variable domain is KAGVTQTPRYLIKTRGQQVTLSCSPISGHRSVSWYQQTPGQGLQFLFEYFSETQRNKGNFPGRFSGRQFSNSRSEMNVSTLELGDSALYLCASSLDSGGTDTQYFGPGTRLTVL.

In its sample, this clone was seen a few times. The gene calls are TRBV7-9 and TRBJ1-6, with 7 bases lining up with TRBD1. Losses at the gene ends were 4 bases for V and 6 bases for J; bases not matched to a gene: 3. Per the germline V gene, CDR1 is SEHNR and CDR2 is FQNEAQ (reference sequence). The CDR3 runs to 14 residues. CDR3 DNA sequence: TGTGCCAGCAGCTCAACAGGGGTTAATTCACCCCTCCACTTT. Its protein product is CASSSTGVNSPLHF.

CDR3 region: CASSLKPGNYGYTF. In nucleotides, the CDR3 is TGTGCCAGCAGTTTAAAGCCGGGAAACTATGGCTACACCTTC. The chain recombines TRBV27 with TRBJ1-2; D gene uncertain. CDR3 size: 14 residues. CDR1 is MNHEY, CDR2 SMNVEV, per germline (reference sequence). Trimming took 2 bases from V and 2 from J, leaving 9 bases between them.

The chain couples TRBV6-2 or TRBV6-3 to TRBJ2-7; possibly TRBD2 for D (6 bases). V lost 0 bases, J lost 0 bases, and 15 bases lay in between. The CDR3 is made up of 17 amino acids. The V gene's germline CDR1 is MNHEY and CDR2 SVGEGT. The CDR3 region has the DNA TGTGCCAGCAGTTACTCGGGAGGCCTCCTTAGCTCCTACGAGCAGTACTTC. Its protein product is CASSYSGGLLSSYEQYF.

The chain employs TRBV3-1 (or the pseudogene TRBV3-2) and TRBJ1-6; no clear D. The CDR3 consists of 13 residues. In germline, CDR1 is LGHDT, CDR2 YNNKEL (reference sequence). V was trimmed by 0 bases and J by 11 bases, leaving 8 bases between them. Written as DNA, the CDR3 is TGTGCCAGCAGCCAAGACCCCTCCCCACCCCTCCACTTT. It codes for CASSQDPSPPLHF.

The V call is TRBV19, the J call TRBJ2-1; 7 bases are shared with TRBD2. Germline V gene lookup returns CDR1 LNHDA and CDR2 SQIVND (reference sequence). This CDR3 contains 15 residues. Unmatched junction bases numbered 6, after V lost 1 base and J lost 6 bases. This chain's CDR3 is CASSIGLAAFNEQFF. DNA of the CDR3: TGTGCCAGTAGTATAGGCCTAGCGGCCTTCAATGAGCAGTTCTTC.

The V and J genes are TRBV28 and TRBJ1-2; tentative D call: TRBD1 (5 bases). Germline lookup yields CDR1 MDHEN and CDR2 SYDVKM. The CDR3 length is 16 residues. With 5 bases removed from V and 2 bases from J, the gap between germline ends came to 18 bases. The CDR3 DNA sequence: TGTGCCAGCAGTCCCGGGGGAGGCAGTTCGAACTATGGCTACACCTTC. Amino acid sequence: CASSPGGGSSNYGYTF.

In this sample, this clone turned up a few times. This chain links TRBV15 with TRBJ1-5; D is undetermined. The CDR3 consists of 12 residues. The ends were cut back, 5 bases at V and 7 bases at J, with 9 bases in the middle. Germline-derived CDR1 and CDR2 are LNHNV and YYDKDF (reference sequence). DNA for the CDR3: TGTGCCACCAGCGTAGGCGGGCAGCCCCAGCATTTT. Its protein is CATSVGGQPQHF.

The chain employs TRBV5-6 and TRBJ1-6, with 9 bases identical to TRBD1. This CDR3 is 14 amino acids long. The junction had 4 bases not matched to a gene; V was cut back by 6 bases and J by 6 bases. Germline loops: CDR1 SGHDT, CDR2 YYEEEE. The CDR3 region is CASNMGQGNSPLHF. CDR3 in DNA: TGTGCCAGCAATATGGGACAGGGTAATTCACCCCTCCACTTT.

This clone was counted a single time. J is TRBJ1-5 and V is TRBV19; D uncertain. The V gene lost 4 bases and the J gene lost 2 bases, with 12 bases spanning the gap. The V gene's germline CDR1 is LNHDA and CDR2 SQIVND (reference sequence). CDR3 length: 15 amino acids. CDR3 nucleotides: TGTGCCAGTAGTAGCCGGTTCAAAGGCAATCAGCCCCAGCATTTT. Amino acids: CASSSRFKGNQPQHF.

This chain uses TRBV18 with TRBJ2-2; 13 positions agree with TRBD2. V lost 4 bases, J lost 5 bases, and 4 bases stayed unmatched. Germline V gene sequence: CDR1 KGHSH, CDR2 LQKENI. The length of the CDR3 is 16 residues. The CDR3 DNA reads as TGTGCCAGCTCACTTGGACTAGCGGGAGTAACCGGGGAGCTGTTTTTT. Amino acid sequence: CASSLGLAGVTGELFF.

The sample holds a few counts of this clone. This chain links TRBV11-2 with TRBJ1-6; D ambiguous. Germline lookup yields CDR1 SGHAT and CDR2 FQNNGV. Trimming cost V 0 bases and J 9 bases, with 9 bases left between them. The CDR3 is made up of 14 amino acids. DNA of the CDR3: TGTGCCAGCAGCTTAGAGGAGGTTACTTCACCCCTCCACTTT. Amino acids: CASSLEEVTSPLHF.

The CDR3 sequence: CASSPRGSGNQPQHF. The CDR3 DNA reads as TGCGCCAGCAGCCCCCGAGGTTCGGGTAATCAGCCCCAGCATTTT. V gene TRBV4-1 combines with J gene TRBJ1-5; no definite D call. V was shortened by 4 bases and J by 4 bases, with 14 bases between the two germline ends. There are 15 residues in the CDR3. Germline CDR1 MGHRA, CDR2 YSYEKL.

As regards this clone: Compared with germline, one end of the junction differs, possibly owing to a read error. This sequence joins TRBV7-7 and TRBJ2-5; 10 bases line up with TRBD2. The CDR3 is 16 amino acids. CDR1 and CDR2 (germline): SSHAT, FNYEAQ (reference sequence). CDR3 residues: CASSLGLADYQETQYF. CDR3 in DNA: TGTGCTAGCAGCTTAGGACTAGCGGACTACCAAGAGACCCAGTACTTC.

The rearrangement joins TRBV19 to TRBJ1-1; 8 nucleotides agree with TRBD1. Trimming removed 4 bases from V and 1 base from J; junction bases left unmatched: 2. Germline V gene data show CDR1 as LNHDA and CDR2 as SQIVND (reference sequence). The CDR3 is 14 residues long. As DNA, the CDR3 is TGTGCCAGTAGTAGGACAGGGCGGAACACTGAAGCTTTCTTT. Its protein product is CASSRTGRNTEAFF. Supplemented by reference TRBV19 and TRBJ1-1, the full variable domain reads DGGITQSPKYLFRKEGQNVTLSCEQNLNHDAMYWYRQDPGQGLRLIYYSQIVNDFQKGDIAEGYSVSREKKESFPLTVTSAQKNPTAFYLCASSRTGRNTEAFFGQGTRLTVV.

The V gene is TRBV6-5, the J gene TRBJ2-1, with D tentatively TRBD1 (5 bases). Trimming stripped 6 bases from V and 7 bases from J, with 13 bases between. Germline loops: CDR1 MNHEY, CDR2 SVGAGI. This CDR3 is 13 amino acids long. The chain's CDR3 is CASRNGRANEQFF. Here the CDR3 DNA reads TGTGCCAGCAGGAATGGCAGGGCGAATGAGCAGTTCTTC.

This sequence joins TRBV5-1 and TRBJ2-5; TRBD2 is a possible D gene (7 bases). Germline CDR1 SGHRS, CDR2 YFSETQ. The CDR3 totals 16 residues. Trimming left V 0 bases short and J 1 base short, with 13 bases between. The CDR3 reads CASSLVIGGAQETQYF. CDR3 sequence (DNA): TGCGCCAGCAGCTTGGTTATTGGGGGGGCCCAAGAGACCCAGTACTTC.